The source of this T cell receptor (beta chain) is a study of cytomegalovirus exposure and HLA in healthy donors. At the level of the study: Earlier work reported 117 million unique TCR beta sequences from 180 million or so T cells. Study observations and caveats: The HLA-A and HLA-B alleles of most subjects were reportedly predicted accurately from TCR beta sequences.

The donors (healthy individuals) were bone marrow donors. This CDR3 region has 15 residues. Deletions cut 3 bases from V and 0 bases from J, with 10 bases between. The germline gives CDR1 KGHSH, CDR2 LQKENI. PCR primers comprised 60 Vbeta and 13 Jbeta primers. Using immunoSEQ multiplex PCR, the repertoire was profiled, and TCRdb retains in-frame clones only, with some absent. The sample has approximately 120,000 clones, roughly three quarters seen once. This clone was seen a single time. Its antigen is as yet unknown. The sample has other DNA sequences that encode this CDR3 too. This rearrangement joins TRBV18 to TRBJ2-3; no reliable D call. This sequence originates from a woman aged 25 to 39 in good health and CMV-seronegative. Sequencing was done on a sample of PBMCs. CDR3 sequence (DNA): TGTGCCAGCTCACCCGAACTACTAAGCACAGATACGCAGTATTTT. Translating it yields CASSPELLSTDTQYF. The full variable domain, completed using reference TRBV18 and TRBJ2-3, is NAGVMQNPRHLVRRRGQEARLRCSPMKGHSHVYWYRQLPEEGLKFMVYLQKENIIDESGMPKERFSAEFPKEGPSILRIQQVVRGDSAAYFCASSPELLSTDTQYFGPGTRLTVL.